The 23 T cell receptor beta chains given below trace back to one sample, sequenced in a study of PD-1 blockade in classical Hodgkin lymphoma. Using immunoSEQ multiplex PCR, the repertoire was profiled, and TCRdb retains in-frame clones only, with some absent. The table includes about 8,000 clones, about four fifths detected once. Time point specified: cycle 4 day 1 (C4D1), after more than five weeks of nivolumab. With no exception, relapse followed autologous stem cell transplantation in all patients, and brentuximab vedotin exposure varied. The source was peripheral blood mononuclear cells (PBMCs), collected before the fourth cycle of nivolumab. Every receptor here comes from a human donor with classical Hodgkin lymphoma.

V gene TRBV10-1 combines with J gene TRBJ1-1, with 7 bases that match TRBD1. Trimming removed 7 bases from V and 0 bases from J; junction bases left unmatched: 11. This CDR3 contains 16 residues. Germline V CDR1 and CDR2: WNHNN, SYGVQD (reference sequence). The CDR3 DNA reads as TGCGCCAGCAAAGGGACAGCCTTGAGGATGAACACTGAAGCTTTCTTT. It codes for CASKGTALRMNTEAFF.

The chain combines TRBV2 with TRBJ2-2; perhaps TRBD1 as D (6 bases). Trimming stripped 2 bases from V and 4 bases from J, with 20 bases between. Germline-derived CDR1 and CDR2 are SNHLY and FYNNEI. The CDR3 covers 18 residues. CDR3 in amino acids: CASSEYGPTGIGTGELFF. The CDR3 nucleotides are TGTGCCAGCAGTGAATATGGTCCGACAGGTATCGGCACCGGGGAGCTGTTTTTT.

The chain recombines TRBV28 with TRBJ2-3, with D possibly TRBD2 on 6 matching bases. Trimming pared 2 bases from V and 1 base from J, leaving 13 bases between. Germline V gene sequence: CDR1 MDHEN, CDR2 SYDVKM. CDR3 size: 16 residues. The DNA for the CDR3 is TGTGCCAGCAGTTTACCCGTCGGGGGAGGCACAGATACGCAGTATTTT. Its translation is CASSLPVGGGTDTQYF.

This chain joins TRBV11-1 and TRBJ2-2, with TRBD1 identical over 7 bases. This CDR3 is 15 amino acids long. The V segment lost 1 base and the J segment 8 bases; nucleotides outside the gene matches: 7. Germline loops: CDR1 SGHAT, CDR2 FQDESV (reference sequence). This CDR3 is CASSLGGQARGELFF. The CDR3 DNA sequence: TGTGCCAGCAGCTTAGGCGGACAGGCTCGTGGGGAGCTGTTTTTT.

Here the CDR3 reads CASSFSVGDAVSYEQYF. The CDR3 DNA reads as TGTGCCAGCAGTTTTTCGGTTGGGGATGCAGTCTCCTACGAGCAGTACTTC. The genes are TRBV27 and TRBJ2-7; D remains unclear. This CDR3 has 17 amino acids. V dropped 3 bases and J dropped 0 bases, with 18 bases sitting between them. CDR1 and CDR2 (germline): MNHEY, SMNVEV (reference sequence).

This sequence joins TRBV6-4 and TRBJ2-2; either TRBD1 or TRBD2 may supply D (5 bases each). The V gene lost 3 bases and the J gene lost 5 bases, with 16 bases spanning the gap. The CDR3 has 16 residues. The germline V gene encodes CDR1 MRHNA and CDR2 SNTAGT. The CDR3 loop reads CASSEIPGPDTGELFF. The CDR3 nucleotides are TGTGCCAGCAGTGAGATACCGGGGCCAGATACCGGGGAGCTGTTTTTT.

The J gene is TRBJ2-3, the V gene TRBV9; perhaps TRBD2 as D (5 bases). Trimming shortened V by 0 bases and J by 5 bases, and 13 bases separated the two germline ends. This CDR3 has 15 amino acids. Germline values: CDR1 SGDLS, CDR2 YYNGEE. The CDR3 protein is CASSVERIEGDTQYF. The CDR3 bases are TGTGCCAGCAGCGTAGAAAGAATCGAGGGAGATACGCAGTATTTT.

The chain has TRBV28 and TRBJ1-6; 9 nucleotides match TRBD1. In germline, CDR1 is MDHEN, CDR2 SYDVKM. J was trimmed by 7 bases and V by 6 bases; bases with no gene match: 4. The CDR3 loop spans 14 amino acids. CDR3 sequence reads: CASSLGTGNSPLHF. The CDR3 coding sequence is TGTGCCAGCAGCCTCGGGACAGGGAATTCACCCCTCCACTTT.

To note about this clone: At the DNA level, this CDR3 is encoded by other sequences in the same sample as well. V gene TRBV10-2 combines with J gene TRBJ1-3; no clear D gene. Trimming pared 3 bases from V and 1 base from J, leaving 4 bases between. Germline CDR1 WSHSY, CDR2 SAAADI. This CDR3 is built from 13 residues. The CDR3 DNA reads TGCGCCAGCAGTGACCCGTCTGGAAACACCATATATTTT. This codes for CASSDPSGNTIYF.

In this sample, this clone turned up a few times. This chain links TRBV4-1 with TRBJ1-6; unclear D gene. The germline V gene encodes CDR1 MGHRA and CDR2 YSYEKL. Trimming left V 0 bases short and J 2 bases short, with 2 bases between. The CDR3 has 14 amino acids. The CDR3 loop is CASSQDTYNSPLHF. In DNA, the CDR3 is TGCGCCAGCAGCCAAGACACCTATAATTCACCCCTCCACTTT.

The chain couples TRBV9 to TRBJ2-2, with unresolved D. CDR3 size: 13 residues. Trimming cost V 2 bases and J 4 bases, with 6 bases left between them. Per the germline V gene, CDR1 is SGDLS and CDR2 is YYNGEE. The CDR3 region is CASSVQPTGELFF. CDR3 bases: TGTGCCAGCAGCGTCCAACCCACCGGGGAGCTGTTTTTT.

This chain links TRBV28 with TRBJ1-2; D remains ambiguous. The V gene lost 2 bases and the J gene lost 1 base, with 20 bases spanning the gap. Germline V gene lookup returns CDR1 MDHEN and CDR2 SYDVKM. The CDR3 runs 18 residues. The CDR3 DNA sequence: TGTGCCAGCAGTTTAGTGCGGGGTGGAGGAGGGCTTAACTATGGCTACACCTTC. This translates into CASSLVRGGGGLNYGYTF.

The rearrangement uses TRBV5-6 and TRBJ1-2, with a tentative D call TRBD1 (5 bases). This CDR3 contains 14 residues. Germline CDR1 reads SGHDT; CDR2 reads YYEEEE. The V and J ends lost 3 bases and 1 base respectively, with 10 bases between them. DNA of the CDR3: TGTGCCAGCAGCTGGGTGGACAATAACTATGGCTACACCTTC. As protein: CASSWVDNNYGYTF.

V is TRBV11-2 and J is TRBJ2-7; tentatively, D is TRBD1 (6 bases). The germline V and J ends were trimmed by 3 bases and 0 bases, with 9 bases remaining between them. The CDR3 runs 14 residues. Per germline, CDR1 SGHAT and CDR2 FQNNGV. The CDR3 region has the DNA TGTGCCAGCAGCTTTGACAGGAGCTCCTACGAGCAGTACTTC. Amino acids: CASSFDRSSYEQYF.

A few counts support this clone. The chain carries TRBV5-8 and TRBJ2-5, with 9 bases that match TRBD1. This CDR3 is 17 amino acids long. With 4 bases clipped from V and 2 bases from J, the junction kept 12 bases outside the gene matches. Germline V lookup: CDR1 SGHTS, CDR2 YDEGEE. The CDR3 here is CASSTKWDRDVQETQYF. DNA of the CDR3: TGTGCCAGCAGCACGAAGTGGGACAGGGATGTACAAGAGACCCAGTACTTC.

The table lists this clone with a few counts. This rearrangement joins TRBV4-3 to TRBJ2-5; D is unclear. The germline V gene has CDR1 LGHNA and CDR2 YSLEER. V lost 0 bases to trimming and J lost 2 bases, with 10 bases between them. CDR3 length: 15 amino acids. The CDR3 DNA reads TGCGCCAGCAGCCAAGAATGGACGGAGCAAGAGACCCAGTACTTC. This codes for CASSQEWTEQETQYF.

The chain is built from TRBV5-6 and TRBJ2-5; no reliable D call. The CDR3 has 11 residues. V lost 2 bases to trimming and J lost 11 bases, with 10 bases between them. Germline V gene sequence: CDR1 SGHDT, CDR2 YYEEEE. The CDR3 spells CASSFREEQYF. CDR3 in DNA: TGTGCCAGCAGCTTCCGTGAAGAGCAGTACTTC.

There are a few counts of this clone. The chain links TRBV15 to TRBJ1-1; possibly TRBD1 for D (5 bases). Trimming took off 1 base at V and 11 bases at J, with 11 bases between the two ends. The CDR3 length is 12 residues. Germline CDR1 reads LNHNV; CDR2 reads YYDKDF (reference sequence). The CDR3 DNA reads as TGTGCCACCAGCAGAGGCCAGGGTAGGGCTTTCTTT. The encoded protein is CATSRGQGRAFF.

The V gene is TRBV5-4, the J gene TRBJ2-2, with no clear D. The CDR3 spans 15 residues. V was pared by 0 bases and J by 7 bases, with 13 bases between. Germline V gene data show CDR1 as SGHNT and CDR2 as YYREEE (reference sequence). The CDR3 loop is CASSLADPASGELFF. In DNA form, the CDR3 reads TGTGCCAGCAGCTTGGCTGACCCCGCTAGCGGGGAGCTGTTTTTT. The whole variable domain, filled in from reference TRBV5-4 and TRBJ2-2, reads ETGVTQSPTHLIKTRGQQVTLRCSSQSGHNTVSWYQQALGQGPQFIFQYYREEENGRGNFPPRFSGLQFPNYSSELNVNALELDDSALYLCASSLADPASGELFFGEGSRLTVL.

V and J are TRBV4-3 and TRBJ1-5; D is ambiguous. Trimming took 2 bases from V and 6 from J, leaving 17 bases between them. CDR1 and CDR2 from the germline V gene are LGHNA and YSLEER. The CDR3 runs to 16 residues. CDR3: CASSQLHAAGGQPQHF. In nucleotides, the CDR3 is TGCGCCAGCAGCCAATTACATGCGGCGGGTGGTCAGCCCCAGCATTTT.

J is TRBJ2-2 and V is TRBV9; 9 bases are shared with TRBD1. Germline assignment: CDR1 SGDLS and CDR2 YYNGEE. The CDR3 covers 16 residues. Trimming cost V 3 bases and J 5 bases; bases outside gene matches: 8. The CDR3 loop reads CASSANRGRGTGELFF. The CDR3 DNA reads as TGTGCCAGCAGCGCCAACAGGGGGCGCGGGACCGGGGAGCTGTTTTTT. The full variable domain, with the rest looked up from reference TRBV9 and TRBJ2-2, is DSGVTQTPKHLITATGQRVTLRCSPRSGDLSVYWYQQSLDQGLQFLIQYYNGEERAKGNILERFSAQQFPDLHSELNLSSLELGDSALYFCASSANRGRGTGELFFGEGSRLTVL.

This chain links TRBV7-3 with TRBJ2-5; 7 bases are shared with TRBD2. Germline CDR1 is SGHTA and CDR2 is FQGTGA. The CDR3 runs 15 residues. V lost 5 bases, J lost 5 bases, and 11 bases stayed unmatched. DNA for the CDR3: TGTGCCAGCAGCCTCCTGGGACTACCGGGGGAGACCCAGTACTTC. Translated: CASSLLGLPGETQYF.

This clone is a singleton in its sample. The chain recombines TRBV7-2 with TRBJ2-7; D is tentatively TRBD1 or TRBD2 (6 bases each). The CDR3 is 14 residues long. Trimming took 7 bases from V and 2 from J, leaving 15 bases between them. Germline CDR1 SGHTA, CDR2 FQGNSA. In nucleotides, the CDR3 is TGTGCCAGCACCAAGGGGGACTCTACCTACGAGCAGTACTTC. Translation gives CASTKGDSTYEQYF.